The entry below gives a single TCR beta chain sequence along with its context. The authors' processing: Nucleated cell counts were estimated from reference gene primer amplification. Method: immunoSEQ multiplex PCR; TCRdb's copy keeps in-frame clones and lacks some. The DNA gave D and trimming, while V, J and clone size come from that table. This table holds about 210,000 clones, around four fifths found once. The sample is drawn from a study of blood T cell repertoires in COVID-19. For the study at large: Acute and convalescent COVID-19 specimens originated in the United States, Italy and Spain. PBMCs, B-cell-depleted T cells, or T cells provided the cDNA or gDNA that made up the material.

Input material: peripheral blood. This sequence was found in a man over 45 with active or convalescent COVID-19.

CDR3 region: CAWGQDTNQPQHF. In DNA form, the CDR3 reads TGTGCCTGGGGACAGGACACCAATCAGCCCCAGCATTTT. This chain links TRBV30 with TRBJ1-5, with 7 bases that match TRBD1. The CDR3 spans 13 residues. Germline lookup yields CDR1 GTSNPN and CDR2 SVGIG (reference sequence). V shed 5 bases and J 3 bases; nucleotides not matched to a gene: 4. Full variable domain (outside the CDR3, taken from reference TRBV30 and TRBJ1-5): SQTIHQWPATLVQPVGSPLSLECTVEGTSNPNLYWYRQAAGRGLQLLFYSVGIGQISSEVPQNLSASRPQDRQFILSSKKLLLSDSGFYLCAWGQDTNQPQHFGDGTRLSIL.